The 6 T cell receptor beta chains below all came from one sample that was sequenced in a study of blood T cell repertoires in COVID-19. TCRdb's table, derived via immunoSEQ multiplex PCR, lists solely in-frame clones and lacks some. This table holds some 87,000 clones, about 81% found once. Source material: peripheral blood. The receptors originated from a human donor in a cohort sampled during active COVID-19.

This clone turned up a few times. The genes are TRBV15 and TRBJ2-1, with 13 bases that match TRBD2. The CDR3 is 18 amino acids. Germline-derived CDR1 and CDR2 are LNHNV and YYDKDF (reference sequence). V was pared by 3 bases and J by 1 base, with 6 bases of the junction left unmatched. The CDR3 sequence: CATSSPGLAGRSYNEQFF. In nucleotides, the CDR3 is TGTGCCACCAGCAGCCCGGGACTAGCGGGGAGATCCTACAATGAGCAGTTCTTC.

The CDR3 sequence: CASSSEATIGNQPQHF. In DNA form, the CDR3 reads TGTGCCAGCAGCTCGGAGGCCACGATTGGCAATCAGCCCCAGCATTTT. V and J are TRBV7-2 and TRBJ1-5; no clear D. This CDR3 contains 16 residues. The V end was cut by 4 bases, the J end by 2 bases, with 15 bases between. Germline V gene lookup returns CDR1 SGHTA and CDR2 FQGNSA.

This clone was seen only once. The DNA of the CDR3 is TGTGCCAGCAGCTTAAGGGCAGGGGTTCAATATGGCTACACCTTC. Its translation: CASSLRAGVQYGYTF. This sequence joins TRBV7-3 and TRBJ1-2, with a weak D call TRBD1 (6 bases). There are 15 residues in the CDR3. Trimming left V 1 base short and J 5 bases short, with 14 bases between. In germline, CDR1 is SGHTA, CDR2 FQGTGA.

This chain connects TRBV15 to TRBJ1-2, with a weak D call TRBD1 (5 bases). This CDR3 contains 14 residues. The V gene lost 0 bases and the J gene lost 5 bases, with 10 bases spanning the gap. Germline lookup yields CDR1 LNHNV and CDR2 YYDKDF (reference sequence). The CDR3 here is CATSRDRVGYGYTF. The CDR3 nucleotides read TGTGCCACCAGCAGAGACAGGGTTGGGTATGGCTACACCTTC.

This chain joins TRBV6-2 or TRBV6-3 and TRBJ1-3, with a weak D call TRBD1 (6 bases). Germline lookup yields CDR1 MNHEY and CDR2 SVGEGT. The CDR3 is made up of 15 amino acids. Trimming cost V 6 bases and J 0 bases, with 12 bases left between them. CDR3 coding DNA: TGTGCCAGCAGCCCGAGGACAGCCTCTGGAAACACCATATATTTT. Amino acid sequence: CASSPRTASGNTIYF.

The chain couples TRBV7-2 to TRBJ1-1; a weak D match, TRBD1 (6 bases). The length of the CDR3 is 13 residues. The germline gives CDR1 SGHTA, CDR2 FQGNSA. The V end lost 4 bases, the J end lost 1 base, and 7 bases lay between the germline ends. The CDR3 protein is CASSSDRNTEAFF. The CDR3 region has the DNA TGTGCCAGCAGCTCGGACAGGAACACTGAAGCTTTCTTT.